The 17 T cell receptor beta chains presented below share a single source sample, sequenced in a study of blood T cell repertoires in COVID-19. This table comes from immunoSEQ multiplex PCR, and its TCRdb copy is limited to in-frame clones, with some not included. The table includes 250,000 to 350,000 clones, 85% to 90% detected once. The source material was PBMCs or T cells enriched from blood (not recorded which). These receptors originate from a woman in her 50s who had been exposed to COVID-19.

This rearrangement joins TRBV5-8 to TRBJ2-7; D possibly corresponds to TRBD1 (5 bases). Germline loops: CDR1 SGHTS, CDR2 YDEGEE. This CDR3 has 13 residues. V was pared by 7 bases and J by 2 bases, with 13 bases between. CDR3: CASGRQSTYEQYF. The CDR3 region has the DNA TGTGCCAGCGGTAGACAGTCTACCTACGAGCAGTACTTC.

V usage is TRBV24-1 and J usage is TRBJ2-2; D might be TRBD2 (7 bases). This CDR3 is built from 12 residues. Trimming pared 10 bases from V and 5 bases from J, leaving 10 bases between. CDR1 is KGHDR, CDR2 SFDVKD, per germline. CDR3 in amino acids: CATKGGTGELFF. CDR3 in DNA: TGTGCCACAAAGGGGGGGACCGGGGAGCTGTTTTTT.

The gene calls are TRBV19 and TRBJ1-4; TRBD1 agrees at 8 bases. Germline CDR1 is LNHDA and CDR2 is SQIVND (reference sequence). V lost 4 bases, J lost 10 bases, and 14 bases stayed unmatched. There are 16 residues in the CDR3. This CDR3 is CASSTDRGLQARKLFF. In nucleotides, the CDR3 is TGTGCCAGTAGTACCGACAGGGGCCTACAAGCCCGAAAACTGTTTTTT.

The chain employs TRBV18 and TRBJ2-1; D gene unclear. Germline CDR1 and CDR2: KGHSH and LQKENI. This CDR3 comprises 14 residues. Trimming removed 2 bases at V and 9 bases at J, with 14 bases between. In DNA, the CDR3 is TGTGCCAGCTCACCAACTGCAGGTATAGGTGAGCAGTTCTTC. Its translation is CASSPTAGIGEQFF.

This clone was picked up a small number of times. The sample contains more than one DNA sequence encoding this CDR3. This sequence joins TRBV2 and TRBJ1-2, with a possible D match to TRBD1 (5 bases). The CDR3 is 13 residues long. V dropped 1 base and J dropped 5 bases, with 8 bases sitting between them. Germline-derived CDR1 and CDR2 are SNHLY and FYNNEI. DNA for the CDR3: TGTGCCAGCAGTGAAGGCAGGGTGTATGGCTACACCTTC. It specifies CASSEGRVYGYTF.

The chain couples TRBV11-2 to TRBJ2-7; 7 bases agree with TRBD2. Germline assignment: CDR1 SGHAT and CDR2 FQNNGV. This CDR3 contains 13 residues. Trimming at V came to 5 bases and at J to 2 bases, leaving 3 bases not matched to a gene. CDR3 in amino acids: CASSRDYTYEQYF. CDR3 nucleotides: TGTGCCAGCAGCCGGGACTATACCTACGAGCAGTACTTC. Supplemented by reference TRBV11-2 and TRBJ2-7, the full variable domain reads EAGVAQSPRYKIIEKRQSVAFWCNPISGHATLYWYQQILGQGPKLLIQFQNNGVVDDSQLPKDRFSAERLKGVDSTLKIQPAKLEDSAVYLCASSRDYTYEQYFGPGTRLTVT.

The chain links TRBV6-5 to TRBJ2-7; D perhaps matches TRBD1 (6 bases). This CDR3 contains 15 residues. The germline V gene encodes CDR1 MNHEY and CDR2 SVGAGI. Trimming cost V 6 bases and J 1 base, with 16 bases left between them. The CDR3 here is CASSPHIGGSYEQYF. The CDR3, as DNA: TGTGCCAGCAGCCCCCACATAGGGGGATCCTACGAGCAGTACTTC.

V and J are TRBV7-2 and TRBJ2-7; TRBD2 matches 8 bases. The junction had 11 bases not matched to a gene; V was cut back by 5 bases and J by 5 bases. CDR1 is SGHTA, CDR2 FQGNSA, per germline. This CDR3 is built from 15 residues. The CDR3 loop reads CASSPPREGINEQYF. The CDR3 coding sequence is TGTGCCAGCAGCCCCCCCCGGGAGGGGATCAACGAGCAGTACTTC. The full variable domain, with the rest looked up from reference TRBV7-2 and TRBJ2-7, is GAGVSQSPSNKVTEKGKDVELRCDPISGHTALYWYRQSLGQGLEFLIYFQGNSAPDKSGLPSDRFSAERTGGSVSTLTIQRTQQEDSAVYLCASSPPREGINEQYFGPGTRLTVT.

The CDR3 reads CASSPYAGAEETQYF. The CDR3 DNA reads TGCGCCAGCAGCCCATACGCGGGGGCTGAAGAGACCCAGTACTTC. The chain employs TRBV5-1 and TRBJ2-5; D possibly corresponds to TRBD2 (7 bases). Germline CDR1 SGHRS, CDR2 YFSETQ. V was trimmed by 4 bases and J by 3 bases, leaving 16 bases between them. The CDR3 length is 15 residues. The full variable domain, with the rest looked up from reference TRBV5-1 and TRBJ2-5, is KAGVTQTPRYLIKTRGQQVTLSCSPISGHRSVSWYQQTPGQGLQFLFEYFSETQRNKGNFPGRFSGRQFSNSRSEMNVSTLELGDSALYLCASSPYAGAEETQYFGPGTRLLVL.

J is TRBJ1-6 and V is TRBV3-1 (or the pseudogene TRBV3-2); 9 positions agree with TRBD1. The CDR3 is 14 residues long. Trimming took 6 bases from V and 11 from J; bases not matched to a gene: 8. Germline V gene lookup returns CDR1 LGHDT and CDR2 YNNKEL (reference sequence). CDR3 bases: TGTGCCAGCAGTCGGGGACAGGGAGAAGCACCCCTCCACTTT. Protein product: CASSRGQGEAPLHF.

This chain links TRBV25-1 with TRBJ1-3; D call uncertain. Germline V lookup: CDR1 MGHDK, CDR2 SYGVNS. This CDR3 comprises 14 residues. V lost 2 bases, J lost 0 bases, and 5 bases lay in between. The CDR3 nucleotides read TGTGCCAGCAGTGAACCGGGCTCTGGAAACACCATATATTTT. This encodes CASSEPGSGNTIYF.

The rearrangement joins TRBV9 to TRBJ2-7, with 12 nucleotides matching TRBD1. Germline V CDR1 and CDR2: SGDLS, YYNGEE. This CDR3 contains 16 residues. V lost 4 bases, J lost 4 bases, and 9 bases stayed unmatched. The CDR3 sequence: CASSPTGTGGWYEQYF. The CDR3 nucleotides read TGTGCCAGCAGCCCCACTGGGACAGGGGGCTGGTACGAGCAGTACTTC.

V usage is TRBV7-9 and J usage is TRBJ2-2; a possible D gene is TRBD2 (6 bases). Trimming shortened V by 1 base and J by 3 bases, and 6 bases separated the two germline ends. The CDR3 totals 14 residues. CDR1 and CDR2 (germline): SEHNR, FQNEAQ (reference sequence). The CDR3 spells CASSLGGDTGELFF. The DNA of the CDR3 is TGTGCCAGCAGCTTAGGGGGGGACACCGGGGAGCTGTTTTTT.

The V gene is TRBV6-5, the J gene TRBJ1-3; no clear D gene. The CDR3 has 16 residues. The germline V gene encodes CDR1 MNHEY and CDR2 SVGAGI. Trimming pared 0 bases from V and 3 bases from J, leaving 12 bases between. The CDR3 sequence: CASSYSWPQVGNTIYF. CDR3 sequence (DNA): TGTGCCAGCAGTTACTCGTGGCCGCAGGTTGGAAACACCATATATTTT.

The chain is built from TRBV20-1 and TRBJ2-7; 7 nucleotides match TRBD2. CDR1 is DFQATT and CDR2 is SNEGSKA in the germline V gene (reference sequence). This CDR3 has 10 amino acids. The CDR3 protein is CGASGYEQYF. The CDR3 nucleotides read TGCGGAGCTAGCGGCTACGAGCAGTACTTC.

This clone was seen once. The J gene is TRBJ2-1, the V gene TRBV9, with D maybe TRBD1 (5 bases). The germline V gene has CDR1 SGDLS and CDR2 YYNGEE. This CDR3 is 14 amino acids long. Trimming cost V 1 base and J 8 bases, with 13 bases left between them. The CDR3 here is CASSVRQGGDEQFF. DNA of the CDR3: TGTGCCAGCAGCGTACGGCAGGGTGGGGATGAGCAGTTCTTC.

The chain links TRBV7-6 to TRBJ2-7; TRBD1 agrees at 8 bases. The V gene end was trimmed by 3 bases and the J gene end by 2 bases; junction bases not matched to a gene: 12. The V gene's germline CDR1 is SGHVS and CDR2 FNYEAQ. This CDR3 spans 17 amino acids. CDR3 loop: CASSLGSTGAGTYEQYF. The CDR3 DNA follows: TGTGCCAGCAGCTTGGGTTCGACAGGGGCCGGGACCTACGAGCAGTACTTC.